This record looks at one TCR beta chain sequence and its context. These data are taken from a study of monozygotic twins with inflammatory bowel disease. For each CDR3 protein, TCRdb gives one entry from its re-call of the 5' RACE reads, without DNA. Found here are a few hundred thousand distinct CDR3 sequences; the top ten clones hold roughly 1.5%. The CDR3 length is 13 residues. Germline assignment: CDR1 SGHAT and CDR2 FQNNGV. The sequencing input was blood. The receptor was derived from a human donor with ulcerative colitis or Crohn's disease, or a healthy co-twin of an affected twin (not recorded which). V gene TRBV11-2 combines with J gene TRBJ2-1; the TCRdb call, TRBD2, lacks DNA for checking. This CDR3 is CASSFGTNNEQFF.